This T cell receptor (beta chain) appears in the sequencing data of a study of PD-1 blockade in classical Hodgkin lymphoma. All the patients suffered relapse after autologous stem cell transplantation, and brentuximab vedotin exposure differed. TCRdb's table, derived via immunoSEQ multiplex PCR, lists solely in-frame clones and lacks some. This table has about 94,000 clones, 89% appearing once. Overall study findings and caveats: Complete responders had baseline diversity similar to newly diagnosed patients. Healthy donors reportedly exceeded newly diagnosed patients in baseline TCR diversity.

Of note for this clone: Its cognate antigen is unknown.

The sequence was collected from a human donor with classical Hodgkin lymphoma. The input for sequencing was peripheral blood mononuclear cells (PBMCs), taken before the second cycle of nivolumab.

This CDR3 is CASSTGVYRGEKLFF. CDR3 sequence (DNA): TGTGCCAGCAGCACCGGAGTATACAGGGGTGAAAAACTGTTTTTT. The V and J genes are TRBV5-5 and TRBJ1-4; 7 bases line up with TRBD1. The CDR3 runs to 15 residues. Germline V gene data show CDR1 as SGHKS and CDR2 as YYEKEE (reference sequence). Unmatched junction bases numbered 10, after V lost 4 bases and J lost 7 bases.